The rows below give T cell receptor beta chains drawn from one sample of a study of spatial heterogeneity in lung cancer. TCRdb fed the 5' RACE reads into MiXCR, producing one record per CDR3 protein. Among about 120,000 distinct CDR3 sequences, more than 9% were seen once, and the ten largest hold 15% to 20%. The starting material was PBMCs, obtained at follow-up. The receptors here all came from a male donor with early-stage non-small cell lung cancer. CDR3s include the opening cysteine and the closing phenylalanine or tryptophan. The order of the fields is D gene, clone size, J gene, V gene, CDR3 protein, CDR3 DNA. A D gene is named only where the DNA matches it firmly. Clone size is shown for a subset of rows, as once, few, many or a class of expanded clone.

TRBD1 | many | TRBJ1-5 | TRBV28 | CASSLMSPGTGFSNQPQHF | TGTGCCAGCAGTTTAATGTCCCCTGGGACAGGTTTTAGCAATCAGCCCCAGCATTTT
- | - | TRBJ1-1 | TRBV14 | CASSQEILSTEAFF | TGTGCCAGCAGCCAGGAAATTCTAAGTACTGAAGCTTTCTTT
- | medium-sized | TRBJ1-5 | TRBV24-1 | CATSDASQPQHF | TGTGCCACCAGTGATGCGAGTCAGCCCCAGCATTTT
- | many | TRBJ2-2 | TRBV4-1 | CASSQARVLGGELFF | TGCGCCAGCAGCCAAGCCAGGGTATTAGGCGGGGAGCTGTTTTTT
TRBD2 | few | TRBJ2-3 | TRBV3-1 | CASSRTSGGSSTDTQYF | TGTGCCAGCAGTAGGACTAGCGGGGGGTCTAGCACAGATACGCAGTATTTT
- | - | TRBJ2-1 | TRBV5-4 | CASTTRDSSSYNEQFF | TGTGCCAGCACCACTCGGGACTCCAGCTCCTACAATGAGCAGTTCTTC
TRBD1 | - | TRBJ1-1 | TRBV7-2 | CASSLRAGGYTEAFF | TGTGCCAGCAGCTTAAGAGCAGGGGGCTACACTGAAGCTTTCTTT
TRBD1 | - | TRBJ1-5 | TRBV7-2 | CASSRQGDFGRAQHF | TGTGCCAGCAGCCGACAGGGGGACTTTGGCAGGGCCCAGCATTTT
- | few | TRBJ2-7 | TRBV6-5 | CASSPYSGGQYF | TGTGCCAGCAGTCCCTACTCCGGAGGGCAGTACTTC
- | many | TRBJ1-5 | TRBV5-1 | CASSLAPGQNQPQHF | TGCGCCAGCAGCTTAGCCCCGGGTCAAAATCAGCCCCAGCATTTT
TRBD1 | many | TRBJ1-2 | TRBV7-3 | CASSLGQGYGYTF | TGTGCCAGCAGCTTAGGACAGGGCTATGGCTACACCTTC
TRBD1 | - | TRBJ1-2 | TRBV12-3/TRBV12-4 | CASTISETQGRGYTF | TGTGCCAGCACCATATCGGAAACACAGGGGCGAGGCTACACCTTC
- | few | TRBJ1-5 | TRBV5-6 | CASSYWDSGNQPQHF | TGTGCCAGCAGCTACTGGGACTCGGGCAATCAGCCCCAGCATTTT
- | many | TRBJ2-7 | TRBV28 | CASSTLYEQYF | TGTGCCAGCAGTACCCTCTACGAGCAGTACTTC
- | many | TRBJ1-1 | TRBV9 | CASSLGAGTEAFF | TGTGCCAGCAGCCTGGGAGCGGGCACTGAAGCTTTCTTT